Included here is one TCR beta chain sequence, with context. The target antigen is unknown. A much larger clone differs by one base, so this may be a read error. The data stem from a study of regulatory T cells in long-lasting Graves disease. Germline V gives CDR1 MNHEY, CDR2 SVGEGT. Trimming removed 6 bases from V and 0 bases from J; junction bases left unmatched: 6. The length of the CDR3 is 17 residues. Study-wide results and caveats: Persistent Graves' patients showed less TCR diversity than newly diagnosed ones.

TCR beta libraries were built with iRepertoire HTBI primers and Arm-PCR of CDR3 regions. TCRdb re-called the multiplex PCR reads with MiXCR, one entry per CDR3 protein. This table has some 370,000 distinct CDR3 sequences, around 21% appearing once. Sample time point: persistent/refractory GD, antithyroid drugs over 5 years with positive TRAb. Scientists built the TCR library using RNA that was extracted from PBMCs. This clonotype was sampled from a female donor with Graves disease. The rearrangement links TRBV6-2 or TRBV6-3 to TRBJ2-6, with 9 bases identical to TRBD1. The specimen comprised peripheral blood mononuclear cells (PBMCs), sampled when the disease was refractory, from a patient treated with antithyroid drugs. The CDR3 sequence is CASRPGQGLSGANVLTF. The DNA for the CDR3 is TGTGCCAGCAGGCCGGGACAGGGACTCTCTGGGGCCAACGTCCTGACTTTC.